Below are 8 T cell receptor beta chains sequenced from a single sample in a study of T cells after yellow fever vaccination. TCRdb re-derived calls from the 5' RACE reads in MiXCR, one entry per CDR3 protein. Among some 300,000 distinct CDR3 sequences listed, about 10% were seen once. This specimen was CD4+ T cells sorted from PBMCs, taken 45 days after the yellow fever booster vaccination. Receptors were obtained from a man aged 18 to 30 who received the YFV17D yellow fever vaccine.

This sequence joins TRBV14 and TRBJ2-3; 7 nucleotides line up with TRBD2. V shed 3 bases, J shed 2 bases, and the junction held 5 bases outside the gene matches. This CDR3 region has 15 residues. Looked up from germline, CDR1 is SGHDN and CDR2 is FVKESK. CDR3 in amino acids: CASSQLAANTDTQYF. The CDR3 DNA sequence: TGTGCCAGCAGCCAGCTAGCGGCGAACACAGATACGCAGTATTTT. Full variable domain (rest looked up from reference TRBV14 and TRBJ2-3): EAGVTQFPSHSVIEKGQTVTLRCDPISGHDNLYWYRRVMGKEIKFLLHFVKESKQDESGMPNNRFLAERTGGTYSTLKVQPAELEDSGVYFCASSQLAANTDTQYFGPGTRLTVL.

The rearrangement uses TRBV6-5 and TRBJ2-7, with TRBD1 matching 9 bases. This CDR3 contains 15 residues. Germline V lookup: CDR1 MNHEY, CDR2 SVGAGI. The junction had 2 bases not matched to a gene; V was cut back by 0 bases and J by 2 bases. The DNA of the CDR3 is TGTGCCAGCAGTTACTCTAGGACAGGGGCCTACGAGCAGTACGTC. Amino acids: CASSYSRTGAYEQYV.

The V and J genes are TRBV14 and TRBJ2-2; 8 bases map to TRBD1. Germline V lookup: CDR1 SGHDN, CDR2 FVKESK. CDR3 length: 15 residues. V trimming: 3 bases; J trimming: 4 bases; junction bases outside the gene matches: 4. The DNA of the CDR3 is TGTGCCAGCAGCCACAGCACAGGGGGCACCGGGGAGCTGTTTTTT. It translates to CASSHSTGGTGELFF.

The chain has TRBV5-5 and TRBJ1-3; the D is unclear. V lost 0 bases and J lost 4, with 8 bases in between. Germline CDR1 SGHKS, CDR2 YYEKEE (reference sequence). The CDR3 is 14 amino acids. In nucleotides, the CDR3 is TGTGCCAGCAGCTTGGACCCGGGAGGAAACACCATATATTTT. Encoded protein: CASSLDPGGNTIYF.

This clonotype has a single count. A much more abundant neighbour one base away suggests this may be a read error. The chain is built from TRBV6-2 or TRBV6-3 and TRBJ2-5; no firm D call. Germline CDR1 reads MNHEY; CDR2 reads SVGEGT. CDR3 length equals 14 residues. CDR3 region: CASCYRTSYETQYF. The CDR3 coding sequence is TGTGCCAGCTGTTACAGAACGAGTTATGAGACCCAGTACTTC.

This clonotype was found a few times. The chain links TRBV20-1 to TRBJ1-5; D is ambiguous. Germline CDR1 and CDR2: DFQATT and SNEGSKA (reference sequence). This CDR3 is 10 amino acids long. Deletions cut 7 bases from V and 7 bases from J, with 8 bases between. CDR3 residues: CSVEGQPQHF. Written as DNA, the CDR3 is TGCAGTGTCGAGGGCCAGCCCCAGCATTTT.

This clonotype was recorded many times. V and J are TRBV6-6 and TRBJ2-7; D is undetermined. Trimming stripped 6 bases from V and 7 bases from J, with 16 bases between. Germline CDR1 MNHNY, CDR2 SVGAGI (reference sequence). CDR3 length: 13 residues. CDR3 region: CASRTPEEREQYV. CDR3 in DNA: TGTGCCAGCAGAACTCCCGAGGAGCGTGAGCAGTACGTC.

Many counts were recorded for this clonotype. The CDR3 is CASSRRQSRNYGYTF. The CDR3 nucleotides read TGTGCCAGCAGCAGACGACAATCCCGAAACTATGGCTACACCTTC. The chain links TRBV6-2 or TRBV6-3 to TRBJ1-2; no firm D call. The CDR3 consists of 15 residues. V was clipped by 6 bases and J by 2 bases, with 16 bases between them. Germline assignment: CDR1 MNHEY and CDR2 SVGEGT.